The next 10 T cell receptor beta chains were all read from a single sample in a study of blood T cell repertoires in COVID-19 (TCRdb year 2020). To prepare the library, the immunoSEQ multiplex PCR assay was applied. TCRdb took this table from immuneACCESS and kept in-frame rearrangements with V and J called. Such tables lack part of the clones; where checked against another copy, unresolved V genes explain under half of the gap, and the rest is unexplained. Counted in this sample were some 170,000 clones; approximately 88% of them appeared once. The top ten clones comprise more than 7% of the sample. The sequenced sample consisted of peripheral blood. The receptors shown here come from a woman older than 75 with active or convalescent COVID-19.

The V and J genes are TRBV7-8 and TRBJ2-7, with 7 bases that match TRBD1. The CDR3 has 16 residues. The germline CDR1 and CDR2 sequences are SGHVS and FQNEAQ. V dropped 5 bases and J dropped 3; count of bases not matched to a gene: 13. The CDR3 loop is CASSTRRTGPYYEQYF. The CDR3 DNA reads as TGTGCCAGCAGCACCCGGCGGACAGGCCCATACTACGAGCAGTACTTC.

The chain links TRBV11-2 to TRBJ2-5; 7 bases fit TRBD1. Trimming took 6 bases from V and 4 from J; bases not matched to a gene: 5. The CDR3 totals 13 residues. Germline-derived CDR1 and CDR2 are SGHAT and FQNNGV. CDR3 sequence (DNA): TGTGCCAGCAGAGGGACAGAACTAGAGACCCAGTACTTC. This sequence encodes CASRGTELETQYF.

The CDR3 spells CASSWGLAGGLSNEQFF. The CDR3 coding sequence is TGTGCCAGCAGCTGGGGACTAGCGGGGGGTTTATCCAATGAGCAGTTCTTC. The chain combines TRBV7-2 with TRBJ2-1; 15 bases line up with TRBD2. V dropped 4 bases and J dropped 6; count of bases not matched to a gene: 7. This CDR3 spans 17 amino acids. Germline V gene data show CDR1 as SGHTA and CDR2 as FQGNSA.

The chain has TRBV10-3 and TRBJ2-4; 15 bases map to TRBD2. Germline values: CDR1 ENHRY, CDR2 SYGVKD. There are 18 residues in the CDR3. The junction had 9 bases not matched to a gene; V was cut back by 3 bases and J by 6 bases. CDR3 amino acids: CAISDAGTSGGHLNIQYF. Here the CDR3 DNA reads TGTGCCATCAGTGACGCCGGGACTAGCGGGGGGCACCTAAACATTCAGTACTTC.

The chain combines TRBV4-3 with TRBJ1-2, with D unresolved. There are 14 residues in the CDR3. The V gene lost 0 bases and the J gene lost 4 bases, with 9 bases spanning the gap. Germline CDR1 is LGHNA and CDR2 is YSLEER. The CDR3 nucleotides read TGCGCCAGCAGCCAAGAGTCCGTGAGCTATGGCTACACCTTC. Translated: CASSQESVSYGYTF.

This rearrangement joins TRBV12-3 or TRBV12-4 to TRBJ1-3, with D perhaps TRBD1 (6 bases). Trimming shortened V by 7 bases and J by 2 bases, and 9 bases separated the two germline ends. The CDR3 runs to 13 residues. CDR3 nucleotides: TGTGCCAGCACCCGGACAGCTGGAAACACCATATATTTT. Translated, it gives CASTRTAGNTIYF.

The chain joins TRBV4-1 to TRBJ2-1; TRBD1 matches 10 bases. Germline CDR1 reads MGHRA; CDR2 reads YSYEKL. The CDR3 has 16 amino acids. The V segment lost 3 bases and the J segment 7 bases; nucleotides outside the gene matches: 9. The CDR3 sequence is CASSQAVRTGGNEQFF. The CDR3 nucleotides are TGCGCCAGCAGCCAGGCCGTGAGGACAGGGGGGAATGAGCAGTTCTTC.

The rearrangement uses TRBV14 and TRBJ1-3; 7 nucleotides line up with TRBD1. V was clipped by 5 bases and J by 3 bases; unmatched bases: 4. Germline loops: CDR1 SGHDN, CDR2 FVKESK. CDR3 length: 14 amino acids. The CDR3 DNA reads TGTGCCAGCAGCTACTACAGGGGTGGAAACACCATATATTTT. Amino acids: CASSYYRGGNTIYF.

This clone was seen more than once but under ten times. J is TRBJ1-2 and V is TRBV12-3 or TRBV12-4; D possibly corresponds to TRBD1 (5 bases). This CDR3 has 12 amino acids. The V end was cut by 8 bases, the J end by 8 bases, with 15 bases between. CDR3 sequence (DNA): TGTGCCAGCTTGGGAGGGGCCAGGGGCTACACCTTC. This encodes CASLGGARGYTF.

The chain combines TRBV7-2 with TRBJ1-2; 7 positions match TRBD1. Germline-derived CDR1 and CDR2 are SGHTA and FQGNSA. V dropped 4 bases and J dropped 5; count of bases not matched to a gene: 10. The CDR3 contains 15 residues. Written as DNA, the CDR3 is TGTGCCAGCAGCTCAGCAATGACAGGGAGGTATGGCTACACCTTC. Protein: CASSSAMTGRYGYTF.